These 13 T cell receptor beta chains came from one sample sequenced in a study of cytomegalovirus exposure and HLA in healthy donors. 60 Vbeta and 13 Jbeta primers were used in PCR. Here immunoSEQ multiplex PCR was the method, and the copy in TCRdb shows in-frame clones only, minus some. The data hold about 140,000 clones, with roughly 80% observed a single time. Sequenced sample: PBMCs. These receptors were taken from a woman aged 40 to 50 in good health and CMV-seropositive.

J is TRBJ2-1 and V is TRBV27; TRBD1 agrees at 8 bases. Losses at the gene ends were 3 bases for V and 0 bases for J; bases not matched to a gene: 7. From germline, CDR1 is MNHEY and CDR2 SMNVEV (reference sequence). This CDR3 has 17 amino acids. CDR3 bases: TGTGCCAGCAGTTTTGCACAGGGGGTTGGCTCCTACAATGAGCAGTTCTTC. Residues: CASSFAQGVGSYNEQFF.

This clone was observed a single time. The chain combines TRBV25-1 with TRBJ2-5; 8 bases match TRBD1. This CDR3 spans 16 amino acids. J lost 7 bases, V lost 5 bases, and 15 bases had no gene match. CDR1 MGHDK and CDR2 SYGVNS come from the germline V gene. CDR3 sequence reads: CASSRVGQGGIGTQYF. In DNA form, the CDR3 reads TGTGCCAGCAGTCGGGTAGGACAGGGTGGAATCGGGACCCAGTACTTC.

The CDR3 loop is CASNQGSPGNTIYF. CDR3 nucleotides: TGTGCCAGCAACCAGGGATCGCCTGGAAACACCATATATTTT. V gene TRBV28 combines with J gene TRBJ1-3, with a tentative D call TRBD1 (5 bases). This CDR3 has 14 amino acids. Germline V lookup: CDR1 MDHEN, CDR2 SYDVKM. Between the trimmed V and J ends, which lost 7 bases and 2 bases, there was a span of 12 bases. The full variable domain, its missing parts supplied by reference TRBV28 and TRBJ1-3, is DVKVTQSSRYLVKRTGEKVFLECVQDMDHENMFWYRQDPGLGLRLIYFSYDVKMKEKGDIPEGYSVSREKKERFSLILESASTNQTSMYLCASNQGSPGNTIYFGEGSWLTVV.

J is TRBJ2-1 and V is TRBV21-1; the table's D gene call, TRBD1, was not cross checked with the DNA. TRBV21-1 is flagged as a pseudogene. This CDR3 has 16 residues. In DNA, the CDR3 is TGTGCCAGCAGCAAAGTAGAAGGGGCCCCCACAGGGGAGCAGTTCTTC. Translation: CASSKVEGAPTGEQFF.

The count of this clone is one. The chain employs TRBV2 and TRBJ2-1; D is undetermined. The V and J ends lost 5 bases and 5 bases respectively, with 10 bases between them. Germline-derived CDR1 and CDR2 are SNHLY and FYNNEI. The CDR3 loop spans 13 amino acids. The CDR3 sequence: CASSLGFNNEQFF. In nucleotides, the CDR3 is TGTGCCAGCAGTTTGGGCTTCAACAATGAGCAGTTCTTC.

The V call is TRBV7-6, the J call TRBJ2-3; TRBD2 is a possible D gene (6 bases). V dropped 4 bases and J dropped 5 bases, with 13 bases sitting between them. The CDR3 has 14 amino acids. Per germline, CDR1 SGHVS and CDR2 FNYEAQ. The DNA for the CDR3 is TGTGCCAGCAGCTCACGCGGGGAAGGAGATACGCAGTATTTT. Its translation is CASSSRGEGDTQYF.

This clone has at least ten counts. The V and J genes are TRBV6-1 and TRBJ2-7; TRBD1 aligns across 7 bases. From germline, CDR1 is MNHNS and CDR2 SASEGT. CDR3 size: 19 residues. Trimming at V came to 4 bases and at J to 2 bases, leaving 20 bases not matched to a gene. This CDR3 is CASSASTGSLRMLTYEQYF. The CDR3 nucleotides are TGTGCCAGCAGTGCGTCGACAGGGAGCTTGAGAATGTTGACCTACGAGCAGTACTTC.

The V and J genes are TRBV7-9 and TRBJ2-7; 11 bases agree with TRBD1. This CDR3 is built from 14 residues. Germline CDR1 reads SEHNR; CDR2 reads FQNEAQ (reference sequence). The ends lost 5 bases at V and 11 bases at J; junction bases unmatched: 11. The CDR3 nucleotides read TGTGCCAGCAGCCGGTGGGACAGGGGGAGTAGAGAGTACTTC. Its translation is CASSRWDRGSREYF.

The J gene is TRBJ1-1, the V gene TRBV19, with TRBD1 matching over 10 bases. Per the germline V gene, CDR1 is LNHDA and CDR2 is SQIVND (reference sequence). CDR3 length equals 12 residues. Trimming removed 8 bases from V and 5 bases from J; junction bases left unmatched: 2. For the CDR3, the DNA is TGTGCCAGTGGACAGGGGGGTACTGAAGCTTTCTTT. Its translation is CASGQGGTEAFF.

The genes are TRBV11-2 and TRBJ2-1; D possibly corresponds to TRBD2 (6 bases). Looked up from germline, CDR1 is SGHAT and CDR2 is FQNNGV. The V end lost 4 bases, the J end lost 4 bases, and 14 bases lay between the germline ends. The CDR3 has 15 residues. CDR3 amino acids: CASSSLRGKYNEQFF. The CDR3 nucleotides are TGTGCCAGCAGCTCTCTCCGGGGGAAGTACAATGAGCAGTTCTTC.

V and J are TRBV27 and TRBJ1-4, with TRBD1 identical over 10 bases. This CDR3 has 17 residues. CDR1 is MNHEY, CDR2 SMNVEV, per germline (reference sequence). V shed 2 bases and J 6 bases; nucleotides not matched to a gene: 9. The CDR3 reads CASSLGQGVLSDEKLFF. The DNA of the CDR3 is TGTGCCAGCAGTTTAGGACAGGGGGTCCTCTCTGATGAAAAACTGTTTTTT.

The rearrangement joins TRBV15 to TRBJ2-7; TRBD2 agrees at 7 bases. Trimming took 4 bases from V and 4 from J; bases not matched to a gene: 16. Per germline, CDR1 LNHNV and CDR2 YYDKDF (reference sequence). The CDR3 totals 17 residues. The CDR3 region has the DNA TGTGCCACCAGCACCAGTTTTTGGGGGGGGGATCTGTACGAGCAGTACTTC. Protein product: CATSTSFWGGDLYEQYF.

The table lists this clone with a count of one. This chain uses TRBV6-6 with TRBJ1-1; 7 bases agree with TRBD1. The J segment lost 6 bases and the V segment lost 7 bases, leaving 14 bases of the junction unmatched. Germline loops: CDR1 MNHNY, CDR2 SVGAGI (reference sequence). The CDR3 covers 15 residues. The CDR3 sequence is CASTQAGTEGAEAFF. CDR3 nucleotide sequence: TGTGCCAGCACCCAAGCCGGGACAGAAGGGGCTGAAGCTTTCTTT.